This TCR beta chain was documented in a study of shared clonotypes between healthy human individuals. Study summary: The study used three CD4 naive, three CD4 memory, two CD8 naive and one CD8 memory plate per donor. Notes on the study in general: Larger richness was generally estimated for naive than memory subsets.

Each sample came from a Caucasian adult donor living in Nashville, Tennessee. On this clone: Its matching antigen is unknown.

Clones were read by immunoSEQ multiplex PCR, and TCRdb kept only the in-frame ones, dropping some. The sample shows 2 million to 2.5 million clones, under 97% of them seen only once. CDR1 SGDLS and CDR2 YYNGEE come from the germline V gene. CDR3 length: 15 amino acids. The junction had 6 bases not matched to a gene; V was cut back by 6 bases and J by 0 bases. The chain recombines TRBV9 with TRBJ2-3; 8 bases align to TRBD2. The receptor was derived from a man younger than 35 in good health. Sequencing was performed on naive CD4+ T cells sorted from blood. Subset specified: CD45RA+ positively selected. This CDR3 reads CASNRGGPSTDTQYF. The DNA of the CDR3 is TGTGCCAGCAACCGGGGGGGACCTAGCACAGATACGCAGTATTTT.